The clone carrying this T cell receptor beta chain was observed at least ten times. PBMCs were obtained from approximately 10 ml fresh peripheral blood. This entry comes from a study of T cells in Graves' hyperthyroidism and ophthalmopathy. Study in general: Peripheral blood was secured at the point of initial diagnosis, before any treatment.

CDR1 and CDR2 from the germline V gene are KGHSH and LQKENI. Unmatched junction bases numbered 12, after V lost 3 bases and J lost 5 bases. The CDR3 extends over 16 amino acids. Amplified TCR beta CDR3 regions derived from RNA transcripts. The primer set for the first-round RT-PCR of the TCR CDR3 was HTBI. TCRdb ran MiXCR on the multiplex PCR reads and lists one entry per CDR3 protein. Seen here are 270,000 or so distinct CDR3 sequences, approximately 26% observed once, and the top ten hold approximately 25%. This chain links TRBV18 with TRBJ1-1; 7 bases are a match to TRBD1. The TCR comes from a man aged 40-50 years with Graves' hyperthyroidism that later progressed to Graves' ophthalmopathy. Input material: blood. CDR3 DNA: TGTGCCAGCTCACCGGGGACGACAGGGTCTTATACTGAAGCTTTCTTT. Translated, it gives CASSPGTTGSYTEAFF.